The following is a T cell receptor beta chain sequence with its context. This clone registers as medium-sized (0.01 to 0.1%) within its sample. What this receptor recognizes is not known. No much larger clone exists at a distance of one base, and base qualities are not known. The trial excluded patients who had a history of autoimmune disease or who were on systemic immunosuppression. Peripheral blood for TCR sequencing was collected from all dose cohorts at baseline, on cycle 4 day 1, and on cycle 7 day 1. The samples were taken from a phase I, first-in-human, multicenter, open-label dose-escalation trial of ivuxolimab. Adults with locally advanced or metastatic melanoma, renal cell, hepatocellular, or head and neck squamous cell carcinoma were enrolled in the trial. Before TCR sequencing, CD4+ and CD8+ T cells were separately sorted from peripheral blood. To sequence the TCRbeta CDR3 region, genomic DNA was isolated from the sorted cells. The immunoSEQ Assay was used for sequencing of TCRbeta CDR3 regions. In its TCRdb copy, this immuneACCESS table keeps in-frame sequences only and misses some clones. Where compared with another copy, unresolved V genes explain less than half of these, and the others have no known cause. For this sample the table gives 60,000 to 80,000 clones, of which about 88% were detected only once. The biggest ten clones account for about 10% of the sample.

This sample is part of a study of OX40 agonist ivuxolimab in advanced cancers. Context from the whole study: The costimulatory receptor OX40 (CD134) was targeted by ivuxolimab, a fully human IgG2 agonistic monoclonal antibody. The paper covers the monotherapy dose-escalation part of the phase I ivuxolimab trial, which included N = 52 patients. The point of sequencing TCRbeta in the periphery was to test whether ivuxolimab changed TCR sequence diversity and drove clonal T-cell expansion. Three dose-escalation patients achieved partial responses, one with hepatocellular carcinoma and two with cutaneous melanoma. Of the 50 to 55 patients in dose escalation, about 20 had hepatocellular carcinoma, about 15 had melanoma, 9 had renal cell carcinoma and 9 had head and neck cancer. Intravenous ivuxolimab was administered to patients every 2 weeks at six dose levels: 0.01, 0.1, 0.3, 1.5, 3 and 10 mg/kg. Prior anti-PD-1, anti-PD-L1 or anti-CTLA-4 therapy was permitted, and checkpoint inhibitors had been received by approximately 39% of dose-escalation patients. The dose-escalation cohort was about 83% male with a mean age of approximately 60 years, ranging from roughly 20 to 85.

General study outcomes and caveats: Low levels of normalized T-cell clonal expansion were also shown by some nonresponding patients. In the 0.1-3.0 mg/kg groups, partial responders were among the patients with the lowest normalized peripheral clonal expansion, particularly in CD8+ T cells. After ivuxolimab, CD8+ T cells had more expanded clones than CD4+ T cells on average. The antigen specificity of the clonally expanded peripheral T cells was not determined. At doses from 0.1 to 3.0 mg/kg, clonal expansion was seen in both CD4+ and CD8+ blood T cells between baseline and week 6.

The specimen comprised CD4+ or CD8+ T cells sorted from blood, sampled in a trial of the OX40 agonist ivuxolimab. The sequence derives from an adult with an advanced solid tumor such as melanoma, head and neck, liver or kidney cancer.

The CDR3 is CASSLASGTTEAFF. The base sequence is TGTGCCAGCAGCTTAGCGTCGGGTACCACTGAAGCTTTCTTT. The chain uses TRBV7-6 and TRBJ1-1, with no D gene named confidently. Trimming takes 0 bases from V and 4 bases from J, and the germline ends sit 9 bases apart. The CDR3 numbers 14 residues from cysteine through phenylalanine. Only the CDR3 region is kept as DNA, spanning 42 bases read in frame from base 1. The germline V gene gives CDR1 as SGHVS and CDR2 as FNYEAQ.